This TCR beta chain was sequenced during a study of blood T cell repertoires in COVID-19. In the study overall: Nucleic acid was either cDNA or gDNA, and it came from T cells, B-cell-depleted T cells, or PBMCs.

Profiled with immunoSEQ multiplex PCR; TCRdb holds only in-frame clones, not every one. The data contain 65,000 or so clones, approximately 80% of them singletons. From germline, CDR1 is LNHDA and CDR2 SQIVND (reference sequence). V lost 2 bases, J lost 5 bases, and 12 bases lay in between. The CDR3 spans 14 residues. The sequenced sample consisted of peripheral blood. This receptor was identified in a man aged 30 to 45 with COVID-19, enrolled during active disease. The chain couples TRBV19 to TRBJ2-5; D might be TRBD2 (6 bases). The DNA of the CDR3 is TGTGCCAGTAGTATACAGGGAGGCACGGAGACCCAGTACTTC. Its translation is CASSIQGGTETQYF.